This passage covers 29 T cell receptor beta chains from one sample sequenced in a study of shared clonotypes between healthy human individuals. Clones were read by immunoSEQ multiplex PCR, and TCRdb kept only the in-frame ones, dropping some. Of fewer than 650,000 clones listed, 76% are singletons. The sequencing input was PBMCs. The source of these receptors is a woman between 40 and 50 years old in good health. Some clones in this sample may be carry-over from other donors' samples.

This chain uses TRBV19 with TRBJ1-5; TRBD1 matches 11 bases. The CDR3 has 22 amino acids. Germline loops: CDR1 LNHDA, CDR2 SQIVND (reference sequence). After removal of 4 bases from V and 5 bases from J, the junction contained 25 bases not matched to a gene. In DNA form, the CDR3 reads TGTGCCAGTAGTACCCTGGAGGACCGGGACAGGGGGATAATTGGACGGTATCAGCCCCAGCATTTT. Its translation: CASSTLEDRDRGIIGRYQPQHF.

About this clone itself: A much larger clone differs from this one at a single base, so this may be a read error. A read error is likely, as this CDR3 ends without the conserved phenylalanine or tryptophan. The rearrangement joins TRBV30 to TRBJ2-6; a weak D match, TRBD1 (5 bases). The CDR3 is 13 residues long. V dropped 8 bases and J dropped 2 bases, with 10 bases sitting between them. CDR1 and CDR2 (germline): GTSNPN, SVGIG (reference sequence). CDR3 residues: CAGRGAGANVLTS. CDR3 nucleotides: TGTGCCGGAAGGGGTGCTGGGGCCAACGTCCTGACTTCC.

This chain joins TRBV30 and TRBJ2-7, with TRBD1 identical over 10 bases. The CDR3 extends over 14 amino acids. Germline values: CDR1 GTSNPN, CDR2 SVGIG (reference sequence). The junction had 1 base not matched to a gene; V was cut back by 2 bases and J by 0 bases. The CDR3 coding sequence is TGTGCCTGGAGTCGGACAGGGGGCTCCTACGAGCAGTACTTC. As protein: CAWSRTGGSYEQYF.

The V and J genes are TRBV2 and TRBJ2-5; D might be TRBD2 (5 bases). The germline CDR1 and CDR2 sequences are SNHLY and FYNNEI. The CDR3 is made up of 11 amino acids. Between the trimmed V and J ends, which lost 6 bases and 5 bases, there was a span of 7 bases. CDR3 sequence: CASRGEETQYF. The CDR3 nucleotides read TGTGCCAGCAGGGGAGAGGAGACCCAGTACTTC.

The chain links TRBV10-3 to TRBJ2-5; 14 positions agree with TRBD2. The DNA end lines up better with TRBJ2-7; the J call may be wrong. Germline CDR1 is ENHRY and CDR2 is SYGVKD. CDR3 length equals 18 residues. The CDR3 DNA reads as TGTGCCATCAGCACGACTAGCGGGAGGGCCGAAAGCTCCTACGAGCAGTACTTC. Its translation: CAISTTSGRAESSYEQYF.

This clone was recorded once. CDR3 in amino acids: CASRNYGRGYTF. CDR3 DNA sequence: TGTGCCAGCAGGAACTATGGACGTGGCTACACCTTC. This rearrangement joins TRBV6-5 to TRBJ1-2; D is ambiguous. The germline V gene has CDR1 MNHEY and CDR2 SVGAGI. The germline V and J ends were trimmed by 6 bases and 7 bases, with 12 bases remaining between them. This CDR3 region has 12 residues.

This clone was picked up one time. A read error may explain this, as a much larger clone is one base away. The sample contains more than one DNA sequence encoding this CDR3. The CDR3 here is CAWSKGRDYGYTF. The CDR3 DNA reads as TGTGCCTGGAGTAAGGGGAGGGATTATGGCTACACCTTC. V and J are TRBV30 and TRBJ1-2, with D tentatively TRBD1 (5 bases). CDR3 length: 13 residues. Looked up from germline, CDR1 is GTSNPN and CDR2 is SVGIG (reference sequence). Trimming cost V 2 bases and J 5 bases, with 12 bases left between them.

The chain has TRBV6-1 and TRBJ1-5; 7 nucleotides align to TRBD1. The CDR3 is made up of 16 amino acids. V trimming: 0 bases; J trimming: 2 bases; junction bases outside the gene matches: 4. The germline gives CDR1 MNHNS, CDR2 SASEGT. CDR3 DNA: TGTGCCAGCAGTGAAGCTGCAGGGGGTGGCAATCAGCCCCAGCATTTT. This codes for CASSEAAGGGNQPQHF.

The chain employs TRBV18 and TRBJ2-7; D possibly corresponds to TRBD2 (6 bases). Trimming took off 2 bases at V and 1 base at J, with 15 bases between the two ends. This CDR3 has 16 amino acids. The germline V gene has CDR1 KGHSH and CDR2 LQKENI. CDR3 DNA: TGTGCCAGCTCACCAGCCCCGGGAGTGGGGTCCTACGAGCAGTACTTC. Amino acid sequence: CASSPAPGVGSYEQYF.

The gene calls are TRBV7-9 and TRBJ2-2; D is undetermined. The length of the CDR3 is 12 residues. V was pared by 7 bases and J by 1 base, with 4 bases between. Germline lookup yields CDR1 SEHNR and CDR2 FQNEAQ (reference sequence). CDR3 coding DNA: TGTGCCAGCACGGTGAACACCGGGGAGCTGTTTTTT. This translates into CASTVNTGELFF.

As DNA, the CDR3 is TGTGCCAGCAGCCGGTCGAGGGGCGGCGCAGAGACCCAGTACTTC. It translates to CASSRSRGGAETQYF. The chain employs TRBV28 and TRBJ2-5; D is possibly TRBD1 or TRBD2 (5 bases each). This CDR3 contains 15 residues. CDR1 and CDR2 (germline): MDHEN, SYDVKM. Trimming took off 6 bases at V and 4 bases at J, with 18 bases between the two ends.

For this clone: The same CDR3 arises from other DNA sequences in this sample as well. The V call is TRBV5-1, the J call TRBJ2-7; 8 bases fit TRBD1. Losses at the gene ends were 1 base for V and 4 bases for J; bases not matched to a gene: 7. The CDR3 extends over 15 amino acids. The germline CDR1 and CDR2 sequences are SGHRS and YFSETQ. The CDR3 reads CASSLFGTGGYEQYF. As DNA, the CDR3 is TGCGCCAGCAGCTTGTTTGGGACAGGTGGATACGAGCAGTACTTC.

This chain uses TRBV5-1 with TRBJ2-1, with 11 positions matching TRBD2. CDR1 and CDR2 (germline): SGHRS, YFSETQ. The V gene end was trimmed by 0 bases and the J gene end by 8 bases; junction bases not matched to a gene: 4. This CDR3 has 15 amino acids. For the CDR3, the DNA is TGCGCCAGCAGCTTGGTACTAGCGGGAGAGGATGAGCAGTTCTTC. Encoded protein: CASSLVLAGEDEQFF.

Concerning this clone itself: A read error may be the cause here, since a much bigger clone is one base away. The chain couples TRBV10-2 to TRBJ2-3, with D unresolved. CDR3 size: 11 residues. Germline V gives CDR1 WSHSY, CDR2 SAAADI. CDR3 coding DNA: TGCGCCAGCAGTGAGTCGGATACGCAGTGTTTT. Its translation: CASSESDTQCF.

This clone appeared a single time. The rearrangement joins TRBV16 to TRBJ1-2; the D gene is possibly TRBD1 (5 bases). V was pared by 0 bases and J by 2 bases, with 13 bases between. Germline lookup yields CDR1 KGHSY and CDR2 FQNENV. The CDR3 totals 16 residues. CDR3: CASSQSGPEGNYGYTF. The DNA for the CDR3 is TGTGCCAGCAGCCAATCGGGTCCGGAGGGGAACTATGGCTACACCTTC.

As DNA, the CDR3 is TGTGCCAGCAGTCCACCCGACAGGACCAGCTACGAGCAGTACTTC. It yields the protein CASSPPDRTSYEQYF. The chain uses TRBV7-9 and TRBJ2-7, with a tentative D call TRBD1 (6 bases). The CDR3 consists of 15 residues. Trimming took off 6 bases at V and 3 bases at J, with 18 bases between the two ends. Germline CDR1 is SEHNR and CDR2 is FQNEAQ (reference sequence). Full variable domain (missing parts from reference TRBV7-9 and TRBJ2-7): DTGVSQNPRHKITKRGQNVTFRCDPISEHNRLYWYRQTLGQGPEFLTYFQNEAQLEKSRLLSDRFSAERPKGSFSTLEIQRTEQGDSAMYLCASSPPDRTSYEQYFGPGTRLTVT.

This chain joins TRBV7-8 and TRBJ1-2; no firm D call. CDR1 is SGHVS and CDR2 is FQNEAQ in the germline V gene. The CDR3 consists of 13 residues. Trimming removed 5 bases from V and 8 bases from J, with 15 bases in between. As DNA, the CDR3 is TGTGCCAGCAGCCCCGTCGGGTTCCGGGGCTACACCTTC. Protein: CASSPVGFRGYTF.

In this sample, this clone turned up once. The rearrangement joins TRBV28 to TRBJ1-5; D uncertain. The CDR3 sequence is 15 residues long. Trimming left V 1 base short and J 0 bases short, with 7 bases between. From germline, CDR1 is MDHEN and CDR2 SYDVKM. CDR3 region: CASSLLHYSNQPQHF. The CDR3 nucleotides read TGTGCCAGCAGTTTATTACACTATAGCAATCAGCCCCAGCATTTT.

The chain uses TRBV27 and TRBJ2-5, with 10 bases identical to TRBD2. V was pared by 5 bases and J by 5 bases, with 5 bases of the junction left unmatched. CDR1 and CDR2 from the germline V gene are MNHEY and SMNVEV (reference sequence). The CDR3 has 14 amino acids. CDR3 residues: CASSPSGSRETQYF. The CDR3 DNA reads as TGTGCCAGCAGTCCTAGCGGGAGTCGTGAGACCCAGTACTTC.

The gene calls are TRBV19 and TRBJ2-7; 8 bases align to TRBD1. The germline gives CDR1 LNHDA, CDR2 SQIVND (reference sequence). V gave up 6 bases and J gave up 0 bases; unmatched junction bases: 7. CDR3 length: 15 amino acids. CDR3: CASRPRGLSSYEQYF. The CDR3 DNA reads as TGTGCCAGTAGGCCCAGGGGGCTGAGCTCCTACGAGCAGTACTTC.

This clone has only a few counts. V usage is TRBV4-1 and J usage is TRBJ2-2, with D hard to call. The CDR3 has 12 residues. CDR1 is MGHRA, CDR2 YSYEKL, per germline. V lost 0 bases and J lost 7, with 3 bases in between. For the CDR3, the DNA is TGCGCCAGCAGCCAAGATTTCGGGGAGCTGTTTTTT. It specifies CASSQDFGELFF.

The chain uses TRBV28 and TRBJ2-7; no clear D gene. The CDR3 totals 12 residues. CDR1 MDHEN and CDR2 SYDVKM come from the germline V gene. V shed 3 bases and J shed 5 bases, with 8 bases lying between them. The CDR3 DNA reads TGTGCCAGCAGTTTTTGGCTAAACGAGCAGTACTTC. This translates into CASSFWLNEQYF.

This clone was observed once. The chain uses TRBV6-4 and TRBJ1-3; 10 bases are shared with TRBD1. V was pared by 8 bases and J by 8 bases, with 6 bases of the junction left unmatched. This CDR3 has 13 amino acids. Germline V gene sequence: CDR1 MRHNA, CDR2 SNTAGT. The CDR3 sequence is CASQDRGQDTIYF. CDR3 in DNA: TGTGCCAGCCAAGACAGGGGGCAGGACACCATATATTTT.

CDR3 nucleotide sequence: TGTGCCAGCAGCAGACCTGGCGGGACAATGTGGGAGACCCAGTACTTC. It translates to CASSRPGGTMWETQYF. J is TRBJ2-5 and V is TRBV19; D is tentatively TRBD1 or TRBD2 (6 bases each). Trimming pared 9 bases from V and 5 bases from J, leaving 25 bases between. Germline V gene lookup returns CDR1 LNHDA and CDR2 SQIVND (reference sequence). CDR3 length: 16 amino acids.

The rearrangement uses TRBV4-1 and TRBJ1-2, with D possibly being TRBD1 (6 bases). The CDR3 is made up of 19 amino acids. Germline assignment: CDR1 MGHRA and CDR2 YSYEKL. V lost 6 bases, J lost 6 bases, and 32 bases lay in between. The CDR3 sequence is CASRYASGGRSNIRDGYTF. CDR3 nucleotides: TGCGCCAGCAGGTACGCCAGTGGGGGGCGCTCTAACATTCGCGATGGCTACACCTTC.

The V gene is TRBV19, the J gene TRBJ2-1; no clear D. Trimming cost V 5 bases and J 0 bases, with 14 bases left between them. The CDR3 loop spans 16 amino acids. Germline V gene lookup returns CDR1 LNHDA and CDR2 SQIVND (reference sequence). CDR3 DNA sequence: TGTGCCAGTAGTCCCCGACGGCTGAGCTCCTACAATGAGCAGTTCTTC. Its protein is CASSPRRLSSYNEQFF.

The chain joins TRBV4-1 to TRBJ2-3; the D is unclear. The germline gives CDR1 MGHRA, CDR2 YSYEKL. Trimming removed 4 bases at V and 0 bases at J, with 11 bases between. This CDR3 region has 15 residues. DNA of the CDR3: TGCGCCAGCAGCCCGATTCAAAGTAGCACAGATACGCAGTATTTT. Protein sequence: CASSPIQSSTDTQYF.

The rearrangement links TRBV15 to TRBJ2-1; 8 bases agree with TRBD1. V shed 5 bases and J 9 bases; nucleotides not matched to a gene: 9. Germline V lookup: CDR1 LNHNV, CDR2 YYDKDF (reference sequence). This CDR3 region has 14 residues. Here the CDR3 reads CATSGGQATSEQFF. DNA for the CDR3: TGTGCCACCAGCGGGGGACAGGCAACTAGTGAGCAGTTCTTC.

This clone was recorded many times. The chain combines TRBV5-1 with TRBJ2-5; TRBD2 matches at 13 bases. Germline V lookup: CDR1 SGHRS, CDR2 YFSETQ. This CDR3 comprises 17 residues. V lost 4 bases and J lost 5; bases outside the gene matches: 11. Here the CDR3 reads CASSPRPGLAGTETQYF. CDR3 bases: TGCGCCAGCAGCCCGCGACCGGGACTAGCGGGAACGGAGACCCAGTACTTC.